The clone carrying this T cell receptor (beta chain) has just one count. The sample belongs to a study of blood T cell repertoires in COVID-19. Study information: Material from acute and convalescent COVID-19 was sourced from the United States, Italy and Spain.

Data came from immunoSEQ multiplex PCR; TCRdb stores just in-frame clones and leaves some out. The sample includes about 190,000 clones, roughly 80% of them seen just once. The germline CDR1 and CDR2 sequences are MDHEN and SYDVKM. This CDR3 is built from 12 residues. Trimming cost V 2 bases and J 14 bases; bases outside gene matches: 5. V gene TRBV28 combines with J gene TRBJ2-1, with 8 bases that match TRBD1. The specimen was peripheral blood. The receptor was derived from a woman aged 45-65 years with acute or convalescent COVID-19. CDR3 DNA: TGTGCCAGCAGTTTACGGACAGGGACGGAGTTCTTC. Its protein is CASSLRTGTEFF. The variable domain in full, with the rest retrieved from reference TRBV28 and TRBJ2-1, is DVKVTQSSRYLVKRTGEKVFLECVQDMDHENMFWYRQDPGLGLRLIYFSYDVKMKEKGDIPEGYSVSREKKERFSLILESASTNQTSMYLCASSLRTGTEFFGPGTRLTVL.